A selection of T cell receptor beta chains follows, all from one sample in a study of response to subunit inactivated influenza vaccine. TCRdb recomputed calls from the RT-PCR reads with MiXCR, one row per CDR3 protein. The sample gives about 620,000 distinct CDR3 sequences, approximately 12% of which show up once; roughly a tenth is in the top ten. The sample was PBMCs from blood, taken on the day of vaccination. The receptors derive from a man over 45 who received an inactivated influenza vaccine. CDR3s include the opening cysteine and the closing phenylalanine or tryptophan. D genes are given only for firm matches. Clone size is given for some rows only: seen once, a few or many times, or a class if the clone is expanded.

V	D	size	J	CDR3	DNA
TRBV7-2	-	many	TRBJ1-5	CASSPRTGNQPQHF	TGTGCCAGCAGTCCCCGGACCGGGAATCAGCCCCAGCATTTT
TRBV3-1	TRBD1	-	TRBJ2-5	CASSQTGVVGETQYF	TGTGCCAGCAGCCAAACAGGGGTCGTCGGAGAGACCCAGTACTTC
TRBV3-1	-	many	TRBJ2-1	CASSLYDGDEQFF	TGTGCCAGCAGCCTATACGACGGGGATGAGCAGTTCTTC
TRBV12-3/TRBV12-4	-	few	TRBJ2-3	CASSRTRAGGDTQYF	TGTGCCAGCAGCCGTACTCGTGCTGGGGGAGATACGCAGTATTTT
TRBV7-9	-	many	TRBJ1-6	CASSWLRASWNSPLHF	TGTGCCAGCAGCTGGTTGCGTGCGAGTTGGAATTCACCCCTCCACTTT
TRBV27	TRBD1	many	TRBJ1-2	CASSPIGQGVIRGYTF	TGTGCCAGCAGTCCCATCGGACAGGGGGTGATTCGAGGCTACACCTTC
TRBV7-2	-	few	TRBJ1-3	CASSSGESGNTIYF	TGTGCCAGCAGCTCGGGGGAATCTGGAAACACCATATATTTT
TRBV28	-	few	TRBJ2-7	CASASLGPYEQYF	TGTGCCAGCGCCTCTCTGGGCCCCTACGAGCAGTACTTC
TRBV28	-	many	TRBJ2-7	CASSSTGMAAYEQYF	TGTGCCAGCAGTTCCACCGGGATGGCGGCGTACGAGCAGTACTTC
TRBV20-1	-	-	TRBJ1-1	CSAVTGGTEAFF	TGCAGTGCTGTTACAGGAGGGACTGAAGCTTTCTTT
TRBV7-9	TRBD2	-	TRBJ2-5	CASSSSLAGVETQYF	TGTGCCAGCAGCTCCTCACTAGCGGGAGTGGAGACCCAGTACTTC
TRBV20-1	-	few	TRBJ1-2	CSASAGWGYTF	TGCAGTGCTAGCGCCGGGTGGGGCTACACCTTC
TRBV4-3	-	-	TRBJ2-3	CASSRSGHGKEAQYF	TGCGCCAGCAGCCGATCGGGACACGGGAAGGAGGCGCAGTATTTT
TRBV6-1	TRBD2	-	TRBJ2-1	CASRGSGSTFEQFF	TGTGCCAGCAGGGGTAGCGGGAGTACGTTTGAGCAGTTCTTC
TRBV20-1	-	many	TRBJ2-2	CSVPRTGTGELFF	TGCAGTGTTCCTCGCACGGGCACCGGGGAGCTGTTTTTT
TRBV20-1	-	-	TRBJ1-4	CSATPGTREKLFF	TGCAGTGCAACCCCGGGGACTCGGGAAAAACTGTTTTTT
TRBV7-2	-	few	TRBJ1-2	CASSLGGLSGYTF	TGTGCCAGCAGCTTGGGAGGGCTTAGCGGCTACACCTTC
TRBV20-1	-	few	TRBJ1-2	CSARPRANYGYTF	TGCAGTGCCCGACCGAGAGCTAACTATGGCTACACCTTC
TRBV2	-	few	TRBJ1-5	CASSDRALSQPQHF	TGTGCCAGCAGTGACAGGGCTCTCAGCCAGCCCCAGCATTTT
TRBV6-5	-	-	TRBJ1-1	CASSLGWESTEAFF	TGTGCCAGCAGTTTGGGATGGGAGAGCACTGAAGCTTTCTTT
TRBV4-3	TRBD2	-	TRBJ2-1	CASSLAGASGGAPSYNEQFF	TGCGCCAGCAGCCTTGCGGGGGCTAGCGGGGGGGCACCCTCCTACAATGAGCAGTTCTTC
TRBV20-1	TRBD2	-	TRBJ2-7	CSAGGTTPYEQYF	TGCAGTGCTGGAGGGACTACCCCTTACGAGCAGTACTTC
TRBV27	TRBD2	-	TRBJ2-3	CASQLAGGLNTQYF	TGTGCCAGCCAATTAGCGGGGGGTTTGAATACGCAGTATTTT
TRBV9	-	many	TRBJ1-1	CASSVVSDSEAFF	TGTGCCAGCAGCGTAGTGAGCGACAGTGAAGCTTTCTTT
TRBV19	TRBD1	few	TRBJ2-7	CASSATTGTAFVLPYEQYF	TGTGCCAGTAGTGCGACAACCGGGACAGCCTTCGTATTACCCTACGAGCAGTACTTC
TRBV20-1	TRBD2	few	TRBJ2-7	CSARTPSGGQYEQYF	TGCAGTGCTAGAACGCCTAGCGGGGGTCAATACGAGCAGTACTTC
TRBV20-1	-	few	TRBJ2-7	CSAREGSNYEQYF	TGCAGTGCTAGAGAGGGCAGCAACTACGAGCAGTACTTC
TRBV28	-	-	TRBJ2-3	CASSTQLADTQYF	TGTGCCAGCAGTACACAGTTGGCAGATACGCAGTATTTT
TRBV3-1	-	-	TRBJ2-7	CASSQGGSPRGQYF	TGTGCCAGCAGCCAAGGCGGTAGCCCCCGCGGGCAGTACTTC
TRBV28	-	few	TRBJ2-3	CASSFSRPRTDTQYF	TGTGCCAGCAGTTTTTCGAGGCCCCGCACAGATACGCAGTATTTT
TRBV6-5	TRBD1	few	TRBJ2-7	CASRTGGEQYF	TGTGCCAGCAGAACAGGGGGCGAGCAGTACTTC
TRBV4-1	TRBD2	few	TRBJ2-3	CASSRLLAGGYTDTQYF	TGCGCCAGCAGCCGCCTTCTAGCGGGGGGATACACAGATACGCAGTATTTT
TRBV20-1	TRBD2	few	TRBJ2-7	CSATQTSGRYEQYF	TGCAGTGCTACCCAGACTAGCGGGAGGTACGAGCAGTACTTC
TRBV5-1	TRBD1	-	TRBJ2-2	CASLSGTGVTGELFF	TGCGCCAGCTTGTCCGGGACAGGGGTCACCGGGGAGCTGTTTTTT
TRBV27	-	many	TRBJ2-2	CASSPNGGELFF	TGTGCCAGCAGCCCGAATGGCGGGGAGCTGTTTTTT
TRBV2	TRBD1	few	TRBJ2-3	CASADRGTDTQYF	TGTGCCAGCGCAGACAGGGGCACAGATACGCAGTATTTT
TRBV3-1	-	-	TRBJ1-2	CASSQDEGYGYTF	TGTGCCAGCAGCCAAGATGAAGGGTATGGCTACACCTTC
TRBV29-1	TRBD2	-	TRBJ2-7	CSVGVTSGIRGEQYF	TGCAGCGTTGGTGTTACTAGCGGGATACGGGGTGAGCAGTACTTC
TRBV20-1	-	-	TRBJ2-7	CSARDLRDPSYEQYF	TGCAGTGCTAGAGATCTAAGGGACCCCTCCTACGAGCAGTACTTC
TRBV20-1	-	few	TRBJ2-3	CSARDQGRFRTDTQYF	TGCAGTGCTAGAGATCAGGGGCGGTTTCGCACAGATACGCAGTATTTT